This T cell receptor beta chain was sequenced in a study of T-cell memory formation after mild COVID-19. Whole-study findings and limits: Whereas later expanders leaned CD4+, clones contracting day 15 to 85 showed a balanced CD4/CD8 makeup. Some clones that responded were present in memory (sampled pre-infection), which suggests cross-reactive memory joined.

One entry per CDR3 protein results from TCRdb running MiXCR on the 5' RACE reads. The data contain 300,000 to 350,000 distinct CDR3 sequences, 10% to 15% of them singletons. Germline loops: CDR1 MNHEY, CDR2 SMNVEV (reference sequence). This CDR3 spans 15 amino acids. A word on this clonotype: As yet, its antigen is unknown. An end of the junction differs from the germline gene, which may be a read error.

Sequenced input: PBMCs or a T cell subset sorted from them (not recorded which). The TCR was taken from a man aged 18 to 30 who had mild COVID-19 (a few samples of this study predate the infection). Cell type and time point are not known. The chain uses TRBV27 and TRBJ2-1; D tentatively reads TRBD1 or TRBD2 (5 bases each). The CDR3 DNA reads as TGTGCCAGCATTTTAGACAGTGCCTCGGGGAATGAGCAGTTCTTC. It translates to CASILDSASGNEQFF.